This TCR beta chain was recorded in a study of beta chain features in type 1 diabetes. Trimming shortened V by 2 bases and J by 3 bases, and 11 bases separated the two germline ends. This CDR3 is 14 amino acids long. Germline V gene lookup returns CDR1 SGHRS and CDR2 YFSETQ. This clone was seen a few times. The whole isolated RNA underwent reverse transcription, so sequencing captured expressed TCRB transcripts. The table came from immunoSEQ multiplex PCR; TCRdb's copy has only in-frame clones and leaves some out. The sample shows 400,000 to 550,000 clones, over 10% of them seen only once. The chain uses TRBV5-1 and TRBJ2-5; D gene uncertain. This sequence was found in a woman under 30 in good health. Sequenced: naive CD4+ T cells from blood. The CDR3 region has the DNA TGCGCCAGCAGCTTCGGTCCGGCTGAAGAGACCCAGTACTTC. Translating gives CASSFGPAEETQYF.